A single sample gave rise to the 6 T cell receptor beta chains below, sequenced in a study of T cells in Graves' hyperthyroidism and ophthalmopathy. From RNA transcripts, TCR beta CDR3 regions were amplified. In the first-round RT-PCR of the TCR CDR3, the HTBI primer set was used. MiXCR, run by TCRdb on the multiplex PCR reads, gives a single entry per CDR3 protein. The sample gives roughly 580,000 distinct CDR3 sequences, approximately 15% of which show up once; under 7% is in the top ten. The source material was blood. The receptors were gathered from a woman aged 25 to 39 with Graves' hyperthyroidism that later progressed to Graves' ophthalmopathy.

Many counts were recorded for this clonotype. The CDR3 region has the DNA TGCAGTGCTAGAGATTTGGCAGGACTTGACAATCAGCCCCAGCATTTT. Protein product: CSARDLAGLDNQPQHF. The chain joins TRBV20-1 to TRBJ1-5; no definite D call. The length of the CDR3 is 16 residues. V shed 0 bases and J shed 3 bases, with 15 bases lying between them. The germline gives CDR1 DFQATT, CDR2 SNEGSKA (reference sequence).

This clonotype showed up many times. The V gene is TRBV20-1, the J gene TRBJ2-2; 10 bases agree with TRBD2. The junction had 4 bases not matched to a gene; V was cut back by 0 bases and J by 3 bases. The CDR3 length is 16 residues. The germline V gene has CDR1 DFQATT and CDR2 SNEGSKA (reference sequence). CDR3 DNA sequence: TGCAGTGCTAGAGATAATCTAGCGGGAGACACCGGGGAGCTGTTTTTT. Protein: CSARDNLAGDTGELFF.

This clonotype has a count of ten or more. The V and J genes are TRBV20-1 and TRBJ2-1, with 7 positions matching TRBD2. CDR3 length: 16 residues. CDR1 and CDR2 from the germline V gene are DFQATT and SNEGSKA (reference sequence). V dropped 5 bases and J dropped 3; count of bases not matched to a gene: 13. CDR3 sequence: CSAPPISGKNYNEQFF. For the CDR3, the DNA is TGCAGTGCTCCACCGATCAGCGGGAAGAACTACAATGAGCAGTTCTTC.

This clonotype was recorded a few times. The CDR3: CASTPERASYGYTF. CDR3 sequence (DNA): TGTGCCAGCACTCCGGAAAGGGCATCCTATGGCTACACCTTC. The chain has TRBV9 and TRBJ1-2; D is undetermined. The CDR3 is 14 amino acids. Trimming cost V 6 bases and J 4 bases, with 16 bases left between them. Germline V gives CDR1 SGDLS, CDR2 YYNGEE.

This clonotype was detected ten times or more. The chain joins TRBV2 to TRBJ1-5; no definite D call. Germline CDR1 reads SNHLY; CDR2 reads FYNNEI. CDR3 length: 15 amino acids. V shed 1 base and J shed 1 base, with 8 bases lying between them. The CDR3 is CASSEEGLSNQPQHF. The CDR3 DNA is TGTGCCAGCAGTGAAGAGGGATTAAGCAATCAGCCCCAGCATTTT. The entire variable domain, with the rest obtained from reference TRBV2 and TRBJ1-5, is as follows: EPEVTQTPSHQVTQMGQEVILRCVPISNHLYFYWYRQILGQKVEFLVSFYNNEISEKSEIFDDQFSVERPDGSNFTLKIRSTKLEDSAMYFCASSEEGLSNQPQHFGDGTRLSIL.

The table lists this clonotype with many counts. The chain is built from TRBV20-1 and TRBJ1-1; a possible D gene is TRBD1 (5 bases). V dropped 3 bases and J dropped 3 bases, with 14 bases sitting between them. The CDR3 has 14 residues. Germline V gives CDR1 DFQATT, CDR2 SNEGSKA (reference sequence). CDR3 sequence: CSARRQWGDTEAFF. Written as DNA, the CDR3 is TGCAGTGCTAGGAGGCAGTGGGGGGACACTGAAGCTTTCTTT.